A single sample gave rise to the 10 T cell receptor beta chains below, sequenced in a study of blood T cell repertoires in COVID-19. Only in-frame clones appear in the TCRdb table, and some are missing; sequencing was by immunoSEQ multiplex PCR. The sample yields some 66,000 clones, around 89% seen once. The sequencing sample was made of peripheral blood. These TCRs come from a woman aged 55-69 years with acute or convalescent COVID-19.

The chain is built from TRBV2 and TRBJ1-6; 10 positions match TRBD1. CDR1 is SNHLY, CDR2 FYNNEI, per germline. V dropped 3 bases and J dropped 7; count of bases not matched to a gene: 3. The CDR3 length is 15 residues. The CDR3 protein is CASSEGTGENSPLHF. The CDR3 bases are TGTGCCAGCAGTGAGGGGACAGGGGAGAATTCACCCCTCCACTTT.

In this sample, this clone turned up a few times. The V and J genes are TRBV5-6 and TRBJ1-2; D call uncertain. The germline V gene encodes CDR1 SGHDT and CDR2 YYEEEE. This CDR3 is built from 13 residues. Trimming removed 2 bases at V and 1 base at J, with 6 bases between. CDR3 protein: CASSFEINYGYTF. DNA of the CDR3: TGTGCCAGCAGCTTCGAGATTAACTATGGCTACACCTTC. Drawing the rest from reference TRBV5-6 and TRBJ1-2, the complete variable domain is DAGVTQSPTHLIKTRGQQVTLRCSPKSGHDTVSWYQQALGQGPQFIFQYYEEEERQRGNFPDRFSGHQFPNYSSELNVNALLLGDSALYLCASSFEINYGYTFGSGTRLTVV.

The rearrangement joins TRBV7-8 to TRBJ1-4; D ambiguous. CDR3 length: 12 amino acids. Germline CDR1 is SGHVS and CDR2 is FQNEAQ. V was trimmed by 8 bases and J by 7 bases, leaving 11 bases between them. The chain's CDR3 is CASFSGTEKLFF. CDR3 sequence (DNA): TGTGCCAGCTTCTCGGGTACTGAAAAACTGTTTTTT.

The chain combines TRBV7-9 with TRBJ1-2; tentatively, D is TRBD1 (5 bases). Trimming removed 0 bases from V and 4 bases from J, with 15 bases in between. CDR1 is SEHNR and CDR2 is FQNEAQ in the germline V gene (reference sequence). The CDR3 runs to 16 residues. For the CDR3, the DNA is TGTGCCAGCAGCTTAGCGGGAACAGGTACCCTCTATGGCTACACCTTC. Translation: CASSLAGTGTLYGYTF.

A few counts support this clone. The gene calls are TRBV30 and TRBJ1-4; 9 bases map to TRBD1. The germline CDR1 and CDR2 sequences are GTSNPN and SVGIG (reference sequence). The CDR3 spans 16 residues. V lost 3 bases and J lost 3; bases outside the gene matches: 8. The CDR3 reads CAWRPGQGFSNEKLFF. DNA of the CDR3: TGTGCCTGGAGACCGGGACAGGGTTTTTCTAATGAAAAACTGTTTTTT.

In nucleotides, the CDR3 is TGTGCCAGCAGACTCGACAGGGGCTACACTGAAGCTTTCTTT. It encodes CASRLDRGYTEAFF. V usage is TRBV5-5 and J usage is TRBJ1-1; 8 nucleotides agree with TRBD1. The CDR3 runs to 14 residues. Trimming removed 5 bases from V and 3 bases from J; junction bases left unmatched: 6. In germline, CDR1 is SGHKS, CDR2 YYEKEE (reference sequence).

The chain has TRBV4-3 and TRBJ2-2; a possible D gene is TRBD1 (5 bases). Germline V gene data show CDR1 as LGHNA and CDR2 as YSLEER. This CDR3 is built from 17 residues. V lost 1 base, J lost 8 bases, and 20 bases lay in between. For the CDR3, the DNA is TGCGCCAGCAGCCAAGCGGAGCAGACAGCCTATGGAGGGGAGCTGTTTTTT. Its protein is CASSQAEQTAYGGELFF.

The chain links TRBV28 to TRBJ1-1; 8 bases line up with TRBD1. Germline V gene sequence: CDR1 MDHEN, CDR2 SYDVKM. The length of the CDR3 is 15 residues. After removal of 3 bases from V and 5 bases from J, the junction contained 8 bases not matched to a gene. Here the CDR3 reads CASSFGRTGLTEAFF. The CDR3, as DNA: TGTGCCAGCAGTTTCGGGAGGACAGGGTTGACTGAAGCTTTCTTT.

The chain employs TRBV3-1 (or the pseudogene TRBV3-2) and TRBJ1-2; D is possibly TRBD1 (6 bases). In germline, CDR1 is LGHDT, CDR2 YNNKEL (reference sequence). The V gene lost 1 base and the J gene lost 6 bases, with 12 bases spanning the gap. CDR3 length: 14 amino acids. CDR3 bases: TGTGCCAGCAGCCAAGGGACAGTCGGAAATGGCTACACCTTC. Translated, it gives CASSQGTVGNGYTF.

V and J are TRBV5-5 and TRBJ1-4; TRBD1 agrees at 8 bases. The CDR3 is 15 amino acids. Germline values: CDR1 SGHKS, CDR2 YYEKEE (reference sequence). V lost 4 bases to trimming and J lost 8 bases; unmatched junction nucleotides: 10. The CDR3 region has the DNA TGTGCCAGCAGCCGCAGGGGGCCCCTGGCGGAAAAACTGTTTTTT. It translates to CASSRRGPLAEKLFF.